A single sample is the source of the 20 T cell receptor beta chains below, sequenced in a study of a mutant IDH1 vaccine in newly diagnosed glioma (dated by TCRdb to about 2021). The library was made by the immunoSEQ multiplex PCR assay. TCRdb's version of the immuneACCESS table is confined to in-frame rearrangements and falls short of the full clone set. An unresolved V gene accounts for under half of the shortfall where checked; the remainder is of unknown origin. The sample table contains about 36,000 clones; only one count was recorded for around 80% of them. The ten largest clones add up to approximately 9.1% of the sample. In light of the paper, this sample's time point label describes: baseline, week 1 (first vaccination visit). In light of the paper, this sample's treatment or condition label describes: pre-vaccination baseline after standard-of-care therapy. The sequencing here drew on PBMCs, taken from a glioma patient treated with radiotherapy, temozolomide or both. The receptors shown here come from a man aged 40-49 years with glioma. Some clones in this sample may be carry-over from other donors' samples.

In its sample, this clone was seen once. The gene calls are TRBV6-1 and TRBJ1-2, with a tentative D call TRBD1 (5 bases). The length of the CDR3 is 14 residues. V lost 4 bases to trimming and J lost 8 bases, with 17 bases between them. Germline CDR1 is MNHNS and CDR2 is SASEGT. Here the CDR3 reads CASSGSGRIGGYTF. For the CDR3, the DNA is TGTGCCAGCAGTGGTTCGGGACGAATAGGAGGCTACACCTTC.

The chain employs TRBV5-4 and TRBJ1-1; D uncertain. V lost 4 bases, J lost 3 bases, and 10 bases lay in between. Looked up from germline, CDR1 is SGHNT and CDR2 is YYREEE (reference sequence). CDR3 length equals 13 residues. CDR3 loop: CASSTHRDTEAFF. The CDR3, as DNA: TGTGCCAGCAGCACTCACCGGGACACTGAAGCTTTCTTT.

The rearrangement joins TRBV6-1 to TRBJ2-2, with 10 bases that match TRBD1. Germline CDR1 and CDR2: MNHNS and SASEGT. V was clipped by 5 bases and J by 5 bases; unmatched bases: 2. This CDR3 region has 14 residues. DNA of the CDR3: TGTGCCAGCAGTTGGGACAGGGGAACCGGGGAGCTGTTTTTT. Translated, it gives CASSWDRGTGELFF.

This chain joins TRBV7-8 and TRBJ1-4; 7 positions agree with TRBD1. The V gene's germline CDR1 is SGHVS and CDR2 FQNEAQ. The length of the CDR3 is 15 residues. Losses at the gene ends were 3 bases for V and 8 bases for J; bases not matched to a gene: 9. CDR3 sequence: CASSFSGTVGEKLFF. CDR3 coding DNA: TGTGCCAGCAGCTTCTCCGGGACAGTAGGGGAAAAACTGTTTTTT.

V is TRBV2 and J is TRBJ1-2; D may be TRBD1 (6 bases). The CDR3 has 15 residues. Trimming removed 7 bases at V and 2 bases at J, with 17 bases between. Germline-derived CDR1 and CDR2 are SNHLY and FYNNEI. CDR3 DNA: TGTGCCAGCACTTCGGACAGTGGTCCCAACTATGGCTACACCTTC. It translates to CASTSDSGPNYGYTF.

This chain connects TRBV7-2 to TRBJ1-2; D is uncertain. Germline CDR1 and CDR2: SGHTA and FQGNSA. V was clipped by 1 base and J by 5 bases, with 8 bases between them. CDR3 length: 13 residues. The CDR3 protein is CASSLVAAYGYTF. The CDR3, as DNA: TGTGCCAGCAGCTTAGTTGCGGCGTATGGCTACACCTTC.

This clone was detected once. The chain has TRBV6-6 and TRBJ2-7, with a weak D call TRBD1 (5 bases). There are 16 residues in the CDR3. V lost 6 bases and J 6 bases, leaving 24 bases between the germline ends. The germline gives CDR1 MNHNY, CDR2 SVGAGI (reference sequence). The CDR3 DNA sequence: TGTGCCAGCAGAAAGCGAAAACCACAGGAGTCAGCCGAGCAGTACTTC. Encoded protein: CASRKRKPQESAEQYF.

J is TRBJ2-5 and V is TRBV6-6, with 9 bases fitting TRBD1. V lost 2 bases and J lost 4; bases outside the gene matches: 5. The CDR3 runs to 15 residues. CDR1 and CDR2 (germline): MNHNY, SVGAGI (reference sequence). CDR3 coding DNA: TGTGCCAGCAGTTACCCCTGGGACAGGGCAGAGACCCAGTACTTC. This sequence encodes CASSYPWDRAETQYF.

The chain recombines TRBV10-3 with TRBJ2-7; D is unresolved. The CDR3 runs 11 residues. V was trimmed by 4 bases and J by 4 bases, leaving 5 bases between them. Germline values: CDR1 ENHRY, CDR2 SYGVKD. The CDR3 bases are TGTGCCATCAGTGTAAATTACGAGCAGTACTTC. Translating gives CAISVNYEQYF.

The sample holds a few counts of this clone. The CDR3 protein is CASSEIQGGKAFF. The CDR3 bases are TGTGCCAGCAGTGAAATACAGGGTGGGAAAGCTTTCTTT. V usage is TRBV2 and J usage is TRBJ1-1; D is possibly TRBD1 (6 bases). V was cut by 2 bases and J by 9 bases, with 13 bases left in between. CDR3 length: 13 residues. Germline V lookup: CDR1 SNHLY, CDR2 FYNNEI.

The chain is built from TRBV6-5 and TRBJ1-5, with a tentative D call TRBD1 (5 bases). Germline values: CDR1 MNHEY, CDR2 SVGAGI. The CDR3 runs 13 residues. V lost 5 bases, J lost 6 bases, and 11 bases lay in between. The CDR3 bases are TGTGCCAGCAGTCGGGGGGTAGGTCAGCCCCAGCATTTT. It translates to CASSRGVGQPQHF.

This sequence joins TRBV7-2 and TRBJ2-2; 8 bases map to TRBD2. J was trimmed by 3 bases and V by 7 bases; bases with no gene match: 7. Per the germline V gene, CDR1 is SGHTA and CDR2 is FQGNSA. The CDR3 has 15 amino acids. The CDR3 DNA sequence: TGTGCCAGCAACGGGAGGGTCGCGGACACCGGGGAGCTGTTTTTT. Translating it yields CASNGRVADTGELFF. Full variable domain (missing parts from reference TRBV7-2 and TRBJ2-2): GAGVSQSPSNKVTEKGKDVELRCDPISGHTALYWYRQSLGQGLEFLIYFQGNSAPDKSGLPSDRFSAERTGGSVSTLTIQRTQQEDSAVYLCASNGRVADTGELFFGEGSRLTVL.

This clone was recorded only once. The CDR3 coding sequence is TGTGCCAGCAGTGAACCCAGGGCGGGCACAGATACGCAGTATTTT. Translating it yields CASSEPRAGTDTQYF. The chain joins TRBV2 to TRBJ2-3; D may be TRBD1 (5 bases). V lost 2 bases to trimming and J lost 1 base, with 10 bases between them. Germline V gene lookup returns CDR1 SNHLY and CDR2 FYNNEI. CDR3 length equals 15 residues.

V and J are TRBV6-6 and TRBJ1-2; 7 bases are a match to TRBD1. The CDR3 has 15 amino acids. V was pared by 2 bases and J by 6 bases, with 9 bases of the junction left unmatched. Germline CDR1 and CDR2: MNHNY and SVGAGI (reference sequence). In DNA, the CDR3 is TGTGCCAGCAGTTACATACTACAGGGGATGGATGGCTACACCTTC. It encodes CASSYILQGMDGYTF.

This chain connects TRBV7-2 to TRBJ2-3; D is perhaps TRBD1 (6 bases). The CDR3 loop spans 14 amino acids. Germline assignment: CDR1 SGHTA and CDR2 FQGNSA. V dropped 2 bases and J dropped 4 bases, with 10 bases sitting between them. The CDR3 DNA reads as TGTGCCAGCAGCTTACTCAGGGGAGCAGATACGCAGTATTTT. Translating gives CASSLLRGADTQYF.

The gene calls are TRBV2 and TRBJ2-3, with D perhaps matching TRBD1 (5 bases). Germline assignment: CDR1 SNHLY and CDR2 FYNNEI. Deletions cut 7 bases from V and 2 bases from J, with 16 bases between. The CDR3 runs to 15 residues. CDR3: CASTPTVLATDTQYF. CDR3 DNA: TGTGCCAGCACCCCGACAGTTCTCGCCACAGATACGCAGTATTTT.

The chain has TRBV14 and TRBJ2-5; D is unresolved. The CDR3 spans 13 residues. Germline lookup yields CDR1 SGHDN and CDR2 FVKESK. The V end lost 0 bases, the J end lost 5 bases, and 7 bases lay between the germline ends. The CDR3 here is CASSQDVRETQYF. Here the CDR3 DNA reads TGTGCCAGCAGCCAAGATGTCAGGGAGACCCAGTACTTC.

The V call is TRBV5-1, the J call TRBJ1-4, with D possibly being TRBD1 (6 bases). Germline V gene lookup returns CDR1 SGHRS and CDR2 YFSETQ. With 4 bases removed from V and 7 bases from J, the gap between germline ends came to 20 bases. The CDR3 is 16 amino acids. The CDR3 protein is CASSRFSGARAEKLFF. The CDR3, as DNA: TGCGCCAGCAGCCGGTTTTCAGGGGCTAGGGCTGAAAAACTGTTTTTT.

The rearrangement links TRBV12-5 to TRBJ2-3; D is uncertain. This CDR3 is built from 13 residues. CDR1 is LGHNT and CDR2 is FRNRAP in the germline V gene. V was cut by 1 base and J by 6 bases, with 8 bases left in between. This CDR3 reads CASGLAPRDTQYF. Here the CDR3 DNA reads TGTGCTAGTGGTTTGGCCCCCCGGGATACGCAGTATTTT.

The CDR3 loop reads CASSSRPGGQGSNQPQHF. The CDR3 nucleotides are TGTGCCAGCAGCTCCCGACCCGGCGGACAGGGTAGCAATCAGCCCCAGCATTTT. The chain is built from TRBV7-6 and TRBJ1-5; 8 positions agree with TRBD1. Germline V gene sequence: CDR1 SGHVS, CDR2 FNYEAQ. Trimming took 4 bases from V and 0 from J; bases not matched to a gene: 11. The CDR3 sequence is 18 residues long.